The rows below give T cell receptor beta chains drawn from one sample of a study of blood T cell repertoires in COVID-19. Generated by immunoSEQ multiplex PCR, the TCRdb table keeps only in-frame clones and is missing some. The table shows about 78,000 clones, with 75% to 95% occurring only once. The sample comprised peripheral blood. The receptors were sampled from a woman aged 80 or older with acute or convalescent COVID-19. Both conserved end residues are part of each CDR3. D genes are given only for firm matches. Clone size is not always given. Where it is, it says once, few, many or a class for expanded clones.

D gene: -; J gene: TRBJ1-3; clone size: -; V gene: TRBV5-1; CDR3 protein: CASSLGPGGSGNTIYF; CDR3 DNA: TGCGCCAGCAGCTTGGGACCCGGAGGCTCTGGAAACACCATATATTTT
D gene: -; J gene: TRBJ2-3; clone size: -; V gene: TRBV27; CDR3 protein: CASSPIQGADTQYF; CDR3 DNA: TGTGCCAGCAGTCCTATTCAGGGTGCGGATACGCAGTATTTT
D gene: -; J gene: TRBJ1-5; clone size: -; V gene: TRBV5-4; CDR3 protein: CASSWGGGRSNQPQHF; CDR3 DNA: TGTGCCAGCAGTTGGGGCGGGGGGCGAAGCAATCAGCCCCAGCATTTT
D gene: TRBD1; J gene: TRBJ2-2; clone size: -; V gene: TRBV27; CDR3 protein: CATGQGRNTGELFF; CDR3 DNA: TGTGCCACGGGACAGGGGAGGAACACCGGGGAGCTGTTTTTT
D gene: -; J gene: TRBJ2-2; clone size: -; V gene: TRBV6-1; CDR3 protein: CASSEMGGWNTGELFF; CDR3 DNA: TGTGCCAGCAGTGAAATGGGGGGATGGAACACCGGGGAGCTGTTTTTT
D gene: TRBD2; J gene: TRBJ2-2; clone size: few; V gene: TRBV7-7; CDR3 protein: CASSLEAGGRTGELFF; CDR3 DNA: TGTGCTAGCAGCTTAGAAGCGGGAGGGAGAACCGGGGAGCTGTTTTTT
D gene: -; J gene: TRBJ1-6; clone size: -; V gene: TRBV4-1; CDR3 protein: CASRTGEGSYNSPLHF; CDR3 DNA: TGCGCCAGCAGGACCGGGGAGGGCTCCTATAATTCACCCCTCCACTTT
D gene: -; J gene: TRBJ2-3; clone size: -; V gene: TRBV25-1; CDR3 protein: CASSERTDSTDTQYF; CDR3 DNA: TGTGCCAGCAGTGAAAGGACAGATAGCACAGATACGCAGTATTTT
D gene: TRBD1; J gene: TRBJ1-2; clone size: few; V gene: TRBV5-1; CDR3 protein: CASSENRGHYGYTF; CDR3 DNA: TGCGCCAGCAGCGAAAACAGGGGACACTATGGCTACACCTTC
D gene: -; J gene: TRBJ2-2; clone size: -; V gene: TRBV3-1/TRBV3-2; CDR3 protein: CASSQETANTGELFF; CDR3 DNA: TGTGCCAGCAGCCAGGAAACAGCAAACACCGGGGAGCTGTTTTTT
D gene: TRBD2; J gene: TRBJ2-7; clone size: -; V gene: TRBV11-2; CDR3 protein: CASSTGGEQYF; CDR3 DNA: TGTGCCAGCAGCACGGGGGGCGAGCAGTACTTC
D gene: TRBD2; J gene: TRBJ2-5; clone size: once; V gene: TRBV3-1/TRBV3-2; CDR3 protein: CASRGTSGRGTQYF; CDR3 DNA: TGTGCCAGCAGGGGGACTAGCGGGAGGGGGACCCAGTACTTC
D gene: TRBD2; J gene: TRBJ2-1; clone size: -; V gene: TRBV9; CDR3 protein: CASSVGSGGSYNEQFF; CDR3 DNA: TGTGCCAGCAGCGTAGGGAGCGGGGGGTCTTACAATGAGCAGTTCTTC
D gene: -; J gene: TRBJ2-7; clone size: -; V gene: TRBV5-1; CDR3 protein: CASSLAGELNEQYF; CDR3 DNA: TGCGCCAGCAGCTTGGCTGGGGAGTTGAACGAGCAGTACTTC
D gene: -; J gene: TRBJ1-2; clone size: -; V gene: TRBV7-2; CDR3 protein: CASSPTGMGGYTF; CDR3 DNA: TGTGCCAGCAGCCCTACAGGGATGGGTGGCTACACCTTC
D gene: -; J gene: TRBJ1-6; clone size: -; V gene: TRBV5-1; CDR3 protein: CASSLLQYNSPLHF; CDR3 DNA: TGCGCCAGCAGCTTGCTCCAGTATAATTCACCCCTCCACTTT
D gene: -; J gene: TRBJ1-5; clone size: -; V gene: TRBV9; CDR3 protein: CASSLGPLGDQPQHF; CDR3 DNA: TGTGCCAGCAGCCTAGGGCCCCTAGGGGATCAGCCCCAGCATTTT
D gene: TRBD1; J gene: TRBJ2-3; clone size: -; V gene: TRBV18; CDR3 protein: CASSPKWDRVDTQYF; CDR3 DNA: TGTGCCAGCTCACCAAAATGGGACAGGGTGGATACGCAGTATTTT
D gene: -; J gene: TRBJ1-4; clone size: -; V gene: TRBV7-9; CDR3 protein: CASSLVLPSEKLFF; CDR3 DNA: TGTGCCAGCAGCTTAGTTTTGCCTAGTGAAAAACTGTTTTTT
D gene: -; J gene: TRBJ2-4; clone size: -; V gene: TRBV14; CDR3 protein: CASSQAGSTKNIQYF; CDR3 DNA: TGTGCCAGCAGCCAAGCAGGATCTACAAAGAACATTCAGTACTTC
D gene: TRBD1; J gene: TRBJ2-6; clone size: -; V gene: TRBV18; CDR3 protein: CASSPRGQGASGANVLTF; CDR3 DNA: TGTGCCAGCTCACCACGAGGACAGGGGGCATCTGGGGCCAACGTCCTGACTTTC
D gene: TRBD2; J gene: TRBJ2-7; clone size: -; V gene: TRBV5-4; CDR3 protein: CASSFGERGPYEQYF; CDR3 DNA: TGTGCCAGCAGCTTCGGGGAGCGGGGCCCCTACGAGCAGTACTTC
D gene: TRBD1; J gene: TRBJ1-1; clone size: -; V gene: TRBV5-1; CDR3 protein: CASSLQGFETEAFF; CDR3 DNA: TGCGCCAGCAGCTTACAGGGGTTTGAGACTGAAGCTTTCTTT
D gene: TRBD1; J gene: TRBJ1-2; clone size: -; V gene: TRBV5-4; CDR3 protein: CASRSDRGRGGYTF; CDR3 DNA: TGTGCCAGCAGGTCGGACAGGGGGCGAGGTGGCTACACCTTC
D gene: -; J gene: TRBJ2-1; clone size: -; V gene: TRBV7-8; CDR3 protein: CASSGGLSGEQFF; CDR3 DNA: TGTGCCAGCAGCGGAGGCCTATCTGGTGAGCAGTTCTTC
D gene: TRBD2; J gene: TRBJ2-3; clone size: -; V gene: TRBV6-2/TRBV6-3; CDR3 protein: CASTPSGETDTQYF; CDR3 DNA: TGTGCCAGCACCCCTAGCGGGGAGACAGATACGCAGTATTTT
D gene: TRBD1; J gene: TRBJ2-3; clone size: once; V gene: TRBV9; CDR3 protein: CASSVAGDRGTDTQYF; CDR3 DNA: TGTGCCAGCAGCGTAGCTGGGGACAGGGGCACAGATACGCAGTATTTT
D gene: -; J gene: TRBJ1-5; clone size: -; V gene: TRBV7-2; CDR3 protein: CASSPNLGNQPQHF; CDR3 DNA: TGTGCCAGCAGCCCGAACCTAGGCAATCAGCCCCAGCATTTT
D gene: -; J gene: TRBJ1-1; clone size: -; V gene: TRBV7-9; CDR3 protein: CASSQDTPNTEAFF; CDR3 DNA: TGTGCCAGCAGCCAGGACACCCCGAACACTGAAGCTTTCTTT
D gene: -; J gene: TRBJ1-2; clone size: few; V gene: TRBV6-5; CDR3 protein: CATTRAGPNYGYTF; CDR3 DNA: TGTGCCACCACCCGGGCAGGGCCTAACTATGGCTACACCTTC
D gene: -; J gene: TRBJ1-1; clone size: -; V gene: TRBV12-3/TRBV12-4; CDR3 protein: CASSLIPDTEAFF; CDR3 DNA: TGTGCCAGCAGTTTGATACCGGACACTGAAGCTTTCTTT
D gene: -; J gene: TRBJ2-2; clone size: -; V gene: TRBV7-3; CDR3 protein: CASSLGSATGELFF; CDR3 DNA: TGTGCCAGCAGCCTAGGTTCGGCCACCGGGGAGCTGTTTTTT
D gene: TRBD1; J gene: TRBJ2-7; clone size: -; V gene: TRBV5-5; CDR3 protein: CASSQQGSEQYF; CDR3 DNA: TGTGCCAGCAGCCAACAGGGGAGCGAGCAGTACTTC
D gene: TRBD1; J gene: TRBJ2-7; clone size: -; V gene: TRBV19; CDR3 protein: CASSTAHRGPAYEQYF; CDR3 DNA: TGTGCCAGTAGTACCGCCCACAGGGGGCCAGCCTACGAGCAGTACTTC
D gene: TRBD1; J gene: TRBJ2-5; clone size: -; V gene: TRBV15; CDR3 protein: CATSSPPGGTGVAQYF; CDR3 DNA: TGTGCCACCAGCAGCCCCCCTGGGGGGACAGGTGTGGCCCAGTACTTC
D gene: -; J gene: TRBJ2-1; clone size: -; V gene: TRBV20-1; CDR3 protein: CSAPTGHEQFF; CDR3 DNA: TGCAGTGCTCCAACAGGACATGAGCAGTTCTTC
D gene: -; J gene: TRBJ1-1; clone size: -; V gene: TRBV15; CDR3 protein: CATSRARANTEAFF; CDR3 DNA: TGTGCCACCAGCAGAGCCCGAGCGAACACTGAAGCTTTCTTT
D gene: TRBD2; J gene: TRBJ2-2; clone size: -; V gene: TRBV4-2; CDR3 protein: CASSQRLAGTGELFF; CDR3 DNA: TGTGCCAGCAGCCAACGCCTAGCGGGGACCGGGGAGCTGTTTTTT
D gene: -; J gene: TRBJ1-2; clone size: -; V gene: TRBV6-5; CDR3 protein: CASSSPGEGYTF; CDR3 DNA: TGTGCCAGCAGTTCCCCGGGTGAAGGCTACACCTTC
D gene: TRBD1; J gene: TRBJ1-1; clone size: -; V gene: TRBV2; CDR3 protein: CASRATGWAFF; CDR3 DNA: TGTGCCAGCAGGGCGACAGGGTGGGCTTTCTTT
D gene: -; J gene: TRBJ1-4; clone size: -; V gene: TRBV7-6; CDR3 protein: CASSSYAEQGGGEKLFF; CDR3 DNA: TGTGCCAGCAGCTCATACGCGGAACAGGGTGGAGGTGAAAAACTGTTTTTT
D gene: -; J gene: TRBJ2-7; clone size: -; V gene: TRBV15; CDR3 protein: CATSRDLGSSYEQYF; CDR3 DNA: TGTGCCACCAGCAGAGATTTGGGGAGCTCCTACGAGCAGTACTTC